This TCR beta chain was retrieved from a study of OX40 agonist ivuxolimab in advanced cancers. For the study at large: The dose-escalation cohort was over 65% male, with a mean age of approximately 61 years, ranging about 23 to 80.

The CDR3 runs to 16 residues. Germline V gives CDR1 MNHEY, CDR2 SMNVEV (reference sequence). The junction had 4 bases not matched to a gene; V was cut back by 2 bases and J by 2 bases. Study-level results: The antigens recognized by the expanded peripheral T cells, that is their antigen specificity, were not determined. Among the lowest levels of clonal expansion were found in partial responders at 0.1-3.0 mg/kg.

A remark on this clone: Its antigen is not known.

Clones were sequenced by immunoSEQ multiplex PCR, and TCRdb holds only the in-frame ones, with some missing. The data show tens of thousands of clones, around 90% seen once. The gene calls are TRBV27 and TRBJ2-2; 8 bases are a match to TRBD1. Sample: CD4+ or CD8+ T cells sorted from blood, taken in a trial of the OX40 agonist ivuxolimab. The receptor comes from an adult with an advanced solid tumor such as melanoma, head and neck, liver or kidney cancer. CDR3 DNA sequence: TGTGCCAGCAGTTTACAGGGGGCCCCCAACACCGGGGAGCTGTTTTTT. It yields the protein CASSLQGAPNTGELFF.